This T cell receptor beta chain derives from a study of blood T cell repertoires in COVID-19. On the study more broadly: Both acute and convalescent COVID-19 samples were obtained from the United States, Italy and Spain. Sources were T cells, B-cell-depleted T cells, or PBMCs; the material itself was cDNA or gDNA.

Germline CDR1 is MDHEN and CDR2 is SYDVKM. This CDR3 comprises 13 residues. Between the trimmed V and J ends, which lost 10 bases and 8 bases, there was a span of 20 bases. Only in-frame clones appear in the TCRdb table, and some are missing; sequencing was by immunoSEQ multiplex PCR. The data contain under 300,000 clones, about 85% of them seen just once; the ten biggest clones take up about 6%. Recruits, aged about 18 to 95 years, lived in around 24 US areas. Clinical histories supplied by participants themselves formed the basis of cohort assignment. The chain combines TRBV28 with TRBJ1-2; TRBD1 might be the D (5 bases). The receptor's source is a woman in her twenties or thirties with acute COVID-19. Sequenced sample: PBMCs or T cells enriched from blood (not recorded which). This CDR3 is CATMAAGPRGYTF. Here the CDR3 DNA reads TGTGCCACCATGGCAGCGGGGCCTCGCGGCTACACCTTC.